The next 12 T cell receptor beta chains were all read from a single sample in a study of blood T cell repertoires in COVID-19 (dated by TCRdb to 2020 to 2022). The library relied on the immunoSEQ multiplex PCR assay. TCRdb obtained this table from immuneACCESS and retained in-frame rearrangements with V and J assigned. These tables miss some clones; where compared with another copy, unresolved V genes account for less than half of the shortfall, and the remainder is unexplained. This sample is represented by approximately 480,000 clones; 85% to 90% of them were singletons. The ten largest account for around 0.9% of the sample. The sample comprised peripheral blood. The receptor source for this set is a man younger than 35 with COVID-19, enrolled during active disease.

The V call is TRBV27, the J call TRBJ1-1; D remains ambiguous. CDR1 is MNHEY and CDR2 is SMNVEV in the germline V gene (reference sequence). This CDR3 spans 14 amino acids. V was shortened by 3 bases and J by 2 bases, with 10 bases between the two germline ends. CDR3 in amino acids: CASSFGAYNTEAFF. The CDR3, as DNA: TGTGCCAGCAGTTTCGGAGCCTATAACACTGAAGCTTTCTTT.

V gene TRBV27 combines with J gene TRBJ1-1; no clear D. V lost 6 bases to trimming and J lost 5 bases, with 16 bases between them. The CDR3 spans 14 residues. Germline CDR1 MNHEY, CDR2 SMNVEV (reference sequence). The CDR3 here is CASRNGEAWTEAFF. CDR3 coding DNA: TGTGCCAGCAGGAATGGGGAGGCTTGGACTGAAGCTTTCTTT.

The CDR3 spells CASSLGTHTGELFF. In DNA, the CDR3 is TGCGCCAGCAGCTTGGGGACTCACACCGGGGAGCTGTTTTTT. V gene TRBV5-1 combines with J gene TRBJ2-2; TRBD2 might be the D (5 bases). V was clipped by 0 bases and J by 3 bases, with 6 bases between them. This CDR3 comprises 14 residues. Germline CDR1 is SGHRS and CDR2 is YFSETQ.

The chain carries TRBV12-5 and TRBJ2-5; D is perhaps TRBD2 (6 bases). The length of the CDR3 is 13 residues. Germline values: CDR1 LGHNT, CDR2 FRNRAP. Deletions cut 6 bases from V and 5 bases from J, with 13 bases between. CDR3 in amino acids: CASGWGVYETQYF. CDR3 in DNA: TGTGCTAGTGGCTGGGGGGTGTATGAGACCCAGTACTTC.

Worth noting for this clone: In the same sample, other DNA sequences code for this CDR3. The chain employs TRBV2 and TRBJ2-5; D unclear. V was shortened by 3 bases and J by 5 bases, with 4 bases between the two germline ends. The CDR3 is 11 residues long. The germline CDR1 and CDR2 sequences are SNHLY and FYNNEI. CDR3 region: CASSERETQYF. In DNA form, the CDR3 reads TGTGCCAGCAGTGAGAGGGAGACCCAGTACTTC.

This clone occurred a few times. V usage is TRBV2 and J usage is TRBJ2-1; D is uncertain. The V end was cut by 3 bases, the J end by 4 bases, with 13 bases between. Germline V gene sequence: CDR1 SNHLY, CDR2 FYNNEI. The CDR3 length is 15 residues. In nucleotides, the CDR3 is TGTGCCAGCAGTGATGCCTCACTATATTACAATGAGCAGTTCTTC. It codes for CASSDASLYYNEQFF.

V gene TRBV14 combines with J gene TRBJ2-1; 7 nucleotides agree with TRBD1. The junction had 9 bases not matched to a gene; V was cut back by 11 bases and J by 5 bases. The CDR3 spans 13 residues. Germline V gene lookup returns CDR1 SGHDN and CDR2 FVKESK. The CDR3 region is CASQGQLHNEQFF. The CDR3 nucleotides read TGTGCCTCACAGGGACAGCTCCACAATGAGCAGTTCTTC.

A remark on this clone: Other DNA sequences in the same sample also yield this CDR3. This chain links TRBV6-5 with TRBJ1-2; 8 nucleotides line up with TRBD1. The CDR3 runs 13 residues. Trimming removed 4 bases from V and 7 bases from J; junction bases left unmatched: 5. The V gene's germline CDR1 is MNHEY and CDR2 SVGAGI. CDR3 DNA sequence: TGTGCCAGCAGTTTCGGACAGGGCGGTGGCTACACCTTC. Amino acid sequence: CASSFGQGGGYTF.

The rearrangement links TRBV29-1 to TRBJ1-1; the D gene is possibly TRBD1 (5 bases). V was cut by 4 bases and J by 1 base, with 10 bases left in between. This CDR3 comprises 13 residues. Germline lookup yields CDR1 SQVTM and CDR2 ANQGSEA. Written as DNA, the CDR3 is TGCAGCGTTGGGGGGGTACAGAACACTGAAGCTTTCTTT. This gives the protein CSVGGVQNTEAFF.

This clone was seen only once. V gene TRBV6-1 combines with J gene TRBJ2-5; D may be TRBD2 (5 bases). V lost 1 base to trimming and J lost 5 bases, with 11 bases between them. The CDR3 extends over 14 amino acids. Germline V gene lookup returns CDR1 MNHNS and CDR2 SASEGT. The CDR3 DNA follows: TGTGCCAGCAGTGAAGGGCAGGAGGCGGAGACCCAGTACTTC. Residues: CASSEGQEAETQYF.

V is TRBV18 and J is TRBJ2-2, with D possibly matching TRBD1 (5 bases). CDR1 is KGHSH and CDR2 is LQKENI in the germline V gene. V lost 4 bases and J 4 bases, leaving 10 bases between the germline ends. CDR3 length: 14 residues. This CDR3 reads CASSLIDSTGELFF. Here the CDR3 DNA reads TGTGCCAGCTCACTCATAGACAGCACCGGGGAGCTGTTTTTT.

The chain's CDR3 is CASRAGADNEQFF. The DNA for the CDR3 is TGTGCCAGCCGAGCGGGGGCTGACAATGAGCAGTTCTTC. This sequence joins TRBV3-1 (or the pseudogene TRBV3-2) and TRBJ2-1, with TRBD2 matching over 8 bases. The trim removed 8 bases at V and 5 bases at J, leaving 5 bases unmatched. CDR3 size: 13 residues. CDR1 and CDR2 (germline): LGHDT, YNNKEL (reference sequence).